This note documents a single TCR beta chain sequence. Its target is unknown. Here immunoSEQ multiplex PCR was the method, and the copy in TCRdb shows in-frame clones only, minus some. The table includes some 73,000 clones, 85% to 90% detected once. This record belongs to a study of OX40 agonist ivuxolimab in advanced cancers. Study details: The patients' treatment was ivuxolimab, an agonistic anti-OX40 (CD134) antibody. Aged roughly 20 to 85 with a mean of around 60 years, they were about 83% male. Checkpoint inhibitors had been given previously to about 38% of patients.

General observations from the study: Both blood CD4+ and CD8+ T cells showed clonal growth by week 6 at 0.1 to 3.0 mg/kg.

CDR1 and CDR2 (germline): SGHTS, YDEGEE. J was trimmed by 0 bases and V by 4 bases; bases with no gene match: 3. There are 16 residues in the CDR3. The gene calls are TRBV5-8 and TRBJ2-4; 11 positions agree with TRBD1. The sequences come from CD4+ or CD8+ T cells sorted from blood, collected in a trial of the OX40 agonist ivuxolimab. This receptor was obtained from an adult with an advanced solid tumor such as melanoma, head and neck, liver or kidney cancer. The DNA of the CDR3 is TGTGCCAGCAGCGCGGGACAGGGGGTAGCCAAAAACATTCAGTACTTC. This codes for CASSAGQGVAKNIQYF.